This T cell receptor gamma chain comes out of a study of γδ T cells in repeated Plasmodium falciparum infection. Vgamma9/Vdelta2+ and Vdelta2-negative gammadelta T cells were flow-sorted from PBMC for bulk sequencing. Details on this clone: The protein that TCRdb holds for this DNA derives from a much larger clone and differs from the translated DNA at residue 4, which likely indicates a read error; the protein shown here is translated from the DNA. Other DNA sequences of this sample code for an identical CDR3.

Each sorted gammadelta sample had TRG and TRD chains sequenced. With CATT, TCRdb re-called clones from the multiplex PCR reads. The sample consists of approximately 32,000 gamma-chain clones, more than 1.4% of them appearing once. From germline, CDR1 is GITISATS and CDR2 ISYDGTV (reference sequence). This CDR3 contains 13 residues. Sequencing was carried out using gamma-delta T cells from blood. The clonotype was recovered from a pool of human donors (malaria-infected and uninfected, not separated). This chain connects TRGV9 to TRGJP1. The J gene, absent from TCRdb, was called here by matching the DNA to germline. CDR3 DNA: TGTGCCTTGAGGGAGATACGTGGTTGGTTCAAGATATTT. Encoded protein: CALREIRGWFKIF.